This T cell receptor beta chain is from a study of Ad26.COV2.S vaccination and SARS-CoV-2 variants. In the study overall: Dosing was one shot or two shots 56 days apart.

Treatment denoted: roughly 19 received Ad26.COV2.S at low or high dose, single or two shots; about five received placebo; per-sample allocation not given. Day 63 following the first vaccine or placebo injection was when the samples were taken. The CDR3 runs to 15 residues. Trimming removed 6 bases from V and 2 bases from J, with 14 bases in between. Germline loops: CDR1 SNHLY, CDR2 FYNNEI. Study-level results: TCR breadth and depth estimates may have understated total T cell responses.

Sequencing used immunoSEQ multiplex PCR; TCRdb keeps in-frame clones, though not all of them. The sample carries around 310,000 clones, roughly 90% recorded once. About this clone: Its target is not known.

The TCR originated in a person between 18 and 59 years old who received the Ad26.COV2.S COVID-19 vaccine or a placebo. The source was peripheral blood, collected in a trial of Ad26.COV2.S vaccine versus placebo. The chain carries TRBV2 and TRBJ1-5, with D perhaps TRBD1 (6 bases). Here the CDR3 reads CASRGTGGGNQPQHF. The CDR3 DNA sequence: TGTGCCAGCAGGGGGACCGGGGGCGGCAATCAGCCCCAGCATTTT. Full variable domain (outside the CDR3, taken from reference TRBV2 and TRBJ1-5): EPEVTQTPSHQVTQMGQEVILRCVPISNHLYFYWYRQILGQKVEFLVSFYNNEISEKSEIFDDQFSVERPDGSNFTLKIRSTKLEDSAMYFCASRGTGGGNQPQHFGDGTRLSIL.